This TCR beta chain was documented in a study of blood T cell repertoires in COVID-19. Some clones are missing from TCRdb's copy, which holds only in-frame ones; the method was immunoSEQ multiplex PCR. In the table there are under 500,000 clones, around 90% of which are singletons. The germline gives CDR1 MDHEN, CDR2 SYDVKM. The CDR3 length is 14 residues. The V gene lost 6 bases and the J gene lost 5 bases, with 11 bases spanning the gap. This chain joins TRBV28 and TRBJ1-6; a weak D match, TRBD1 (6 bases). The source material was PBMCs or T cells enriched from blood (not recorded which). The clonotype comes from a woman under 30 with acute COVID-19. The CDR3 DNA reads as TGTGCCAGCAGGACAGGCGTCAATAATTCACCCCTCCACTTT. It codes for CASRTGVNNSPLHF.